This paragraph covers one T cell receptor (beta chain) sequence. Its target is not known. The data derive from a study of shared clonotypes between healthy human individuals. The overall study: CD4 naive and CD4 memory each took three plates per donor, while CD8 naive took two and CD8 memory one. Study-level findings and limits: Sampling involved blood alone; tissue repertoires likely differ.

At a deep level, the assay was run. This table comes from immunoSEQ multiplex PCR, and its TCRdb copy is limited to in-frame clones, with some not included. The sample carries millions of clones, 85% to 95% recorded once. J lost 9 bases, V lost 5 bases, and 6 bases had no gene match. The germline V gene encodes CDR1 LNHDA and CDR2 SQIVND (reference sequence). The length of the CDR3 is 13 residues. Sequenced input: naive CD4+ T cells sorted from blood. Subset in this sample: CD45RA+ positively selected. The V call is TRBV19, the J call TRBJ2-5, with 10 positions matching TRBD2. This clonotype was sampled from a man aged 18-30 years in good health. This chain's CDR3 is CASSPSGSGAQYF. CDR3 nucleotide sequence: TGTGCCAGTAGTCCTAGCGGGAGCGGAGCCCAGTACTTC.